The 27 T cell receptor beta chains presented below share a single source sample, sequenced in a study of technical replicates of blood from a few donors. The table came from immunoSEQ multiplex PCR; TCRdb's copy has only in-frame clones and leaves some out. The sample records roughly 92,000 clones, 90% to 95% being singletons. The sequencing sample was made of T cells isolated from PBMCs. Receptor source: a human donor in good health.

This chain joins TRBV14 and TRBJ2-2, with D possibly being TRBD1 (6 bases). Per the germline V gene, CDR1 is SGHDN and CDR2 is FVKESK. The CDR3 extends over 16 amino acids. Between the trimmed V and J ends, which lost 1 base and 1 base, there was a span of 10 bases. The chain's CDR3 is CASSQGWGQNTGELFF. CDR3 DNA: TGTGCCAGCAGCCAAGGGTGGGGGCAGAACACCGGGGAGCTGTTTTTT.

The J gene is TRBJ2-3, the V gene TRBV5-6; 14 bases are a match to TRBD2. The V segment lost 4 bases and the J segment 7 bases; nucleotides outside the gene matches: 8. The CDR3 sequence is 16 residues long. CDR1 is SGHDT and CDR2 is YYEEEE in the germline V gene. The CDR3 bases are TGTGCCAGCAGCGTCGGGACTAGCGGGGGTTCTTATACGCAGTATTTT. This translates into CASSVGTSGGSYTQYF. The full variable domain, rest sourced from reference TRBV5-6 and TRBJ2-3, is DAGVTQSPTHLIKTRGQQVTLRCSPKSGHDTVSWYQQALGQGPQFIFQYYEEEERQRGNFPDRFSGHQFPNYSSELNVNALLLGDSALYLCASSVGTSGGSYTQYFGPGTRLTVL.

The rearrangement links TRBV6-6 to TRBJ2-3; possible D gene TRBD1, 5 bases. Germline V gene data show CDR1 as MNHNY and CDR2 as SVGAGI (reference sequence). CDR3 length: 13 residues. Between the trimmed V and J ends, which lost 8 bases and 4 bases, there was a span of 13 bases. This chain's CDR3 is CASLGEGPDTQYF. The CDR3, as DNA: TGTGCCAGCCTAGGGGAAGGCCCAGATACGCAGTATTTT.

V and J are TRBV10-1 and TRBJ2-1, with 8 bases aligning to TRBD2. This CDR3 is built from 15 residues. With 5 bases clipped from V and 0 bases from J, the junction kept 3 bases outside the gene matches. The germline V gene has CDR1 WNHNN and CDR2 SYGVQD (reference sequence). The CDR3 DNA follows: TGCGCCAGCAGTACCACTAGCGGCTCCTACAATGAGCAGTTCTTC. Translation gives CASSTTSGSYNEQFF.

The V call is TRBV4-1, the J call TRBJ2-4, with D unclear. Germline lookup yields CDR1 MGHRA and CDR2 YSYEKL. Trimming removed 1 base from V and 4 bases from J, with 14 bases in between. The CDR3 length is 16 residues. CDR3: CASSQVDGEEKNIQYF. The CDR3 DNA is TGCGCCAGCAGCCAAGTCGACGGAGAGGAAAAAAACATTCAGTACTTC.

The J gene is TRBJ2-7, the V gene TRBV7-3; possible D gene TRBD1, 6 bases. The CDR3 contains 12 residues. Germline CDR1 is SGHTA and CDR2 is FQGTGA. V lost 3 bases to trimming and J lost 6 bases, with 9 bases between them. The CDR3 nucleotides read TGTGCCAGCAGCTTGACGACAGGCGAGCAGTACTTC. Translated, it gives CASSLTTGEQYF.

The J gene is TRBJ2-7, the V gene TRBV29-1, with D possibly TRBD2 on 6 matching bases. Germline loops: CDR1 SQVTM, CDR2 ANQGSEA. This CDR3 contains 15 residues. V was shortened by 4 bases and J by 0 bases, with 16 bases between the two germline ends. Here the CDR3 reads CSVGPTEGLSYEQYF. For the CDR3, the DNA is TGCAGCGTTGGTCCGACGGAGGGACTCTCCTACGAGCAGTACTTC.

The chain combines TRBV10-3 with TRBJ2-3, with a possible D match to TRBD2 (6 bases). The V gene's germline CDR1 is ENHRY and CDR2 SYGVKD. Trimming left V 6 bases short and J 0 bases short, with 13 bases between. This CDR3 is built from 15 residues. The CDR3 spells CAIRGGLTSTDTQYF. The CDR3 region has the DNA TGTGCCATCAGGGGGGGACTGACTAGCACAGATACGCAGTATTTT.

The chain is built from TRBV5-6 and TRBJ1-1; 9 bases align to TRBD1. Per germline, CDR1 SGHDT and CDR2 YYEEEE. The trim removed 4 bases at V and 0 bases at J, leaving 13 bases unmatched. There are 18 residues in the CDR3. The CDR3 bases are TGTGCCAGCAGCCCGGACAGGGGTTGGAGGGGCATGAACACTGAAGCTTTCTTT. Translating it yields CASSPDRGWRGMNTEAFF.

V is TRBV11-3 and J is TRBJ2-3, with a possible D match to TRBD1 (6 bases). Germline-derived CDR1 and CDR2 are SGHNT and YENEEA. This CDR3 region has 13 residues. V lost 5 bases and J 4 bases, leaving 10 bases between the germline ends. The CDR3 protein is CASSRGGADTQYF. CDR3 DNA: TGTGCCAGCAGCCGAGGGGGAGCAGATACGCAGTATTTT.

The rearrangement uses TRBV7-3 and TRBJ2-1, with 12 positions matching TRBD2. With V trimmed by 5 bases and J by 6 bases, 5 bases remained unmatched. This CDR3 region has 15 residues. Germline lookup yields CDR1 SGHTA and CDR2 FQGTGA. CDR3 in amino acids: CASSNPGLAGNEQFF. The CDR3 bases are TGTGCCAGCAGCAATCCGGGACTAGCGGGCAATGAGCAGTTCTTC.

CDR3 coding DNA: TGTGCCTGGAGTCTCAATGGCAGAAACACCATATATTTT. It encodes CAWSLNGRNTIYF. The chain uses TRBV30 and TRBJ1-3; D unresolved. The CDR3 spans 13 residues. CDR1 is GTSNPN and CDR2 is SVGIG in the germline V gene (reference sequence). Trimming took off 2 bases at V and 5 bases at J, with 10 bases between the two ends.

This clone is a singleton in its sample. This is likely a read error, given that the CDR3 carries no conserved phenylalanine or tryptophan at its end. The limits of the CDR3 on the DNA are not certain, so only TCRdb's listed CDR3 is given. The rearrangement joins TRBV2 to TRBJ2-7; the table's D call TRBD1 went unverified against the DNA. Per the germline V gene, CDR1 is SNHLY and CDR2 is FYNNEI. The CDR3 region is 10 residues in length, termini included. CDR3 sequence reads: CASSAGQPRY.

V and J are TRBV5-1 and TRBJ2-7, with D tentatively TRBD1 (6 bases). Germline assignment: CDR1 SGHRS and CDR2 YFSETQ. The CDR3 contains 14 residues. V was clipped by 4 bases and J by 1 base, with 12 bases between them. The DNA of the CDR3 is TGCGCCAGCAGCGTCACAGGGCAATCCTACGAGCAGTACTTC. It encodes CASSVTGQSYEQYF.

This sequence joins TRBV6-5 and TRBJ2-7, with 7 bases fitting TRBD2. Trimming cost V 2 bases and J 0 bases; bases outside gene matches: 4. From germline, CDR1 is MNHEY and CDR2 SVGAGI. The CDR3 runs 15 residues. DNA of the CDR3: TGTGCCAGCAGTTACGAAGCTAGCGGCTCCTACGAGCAGTACTTC. Residues: CASSYEASGSYEQYF.

This chain links TRBV11-3 with TRBJ2-2, with a possible D match to TRBD1 (6 bases). Trimming took 5 bases from V and 8 from J, leaving 18 bases between them. The CDR3 loop spans 15 amino acids. CDR1 and CDR2 (germline): SGHNT, YENEEA. The CDR3 spells CASSPQTLQGGELFF. The CDR3, as DNA: TGTGCCAGCAGCCCTCAGACGTTGCAGGGGGGGGAGCTGTTTTTT. Full variable domain (remainder filled in from reference TRBV11-3 and TRBJ2-2): EAGVVQSPRYKIIEKKQPVAFWCNPISGHNTLYWYLQNLGQGPELLIRYENEEAVDDSQLPKDRFSAERLKGVDSTLKIQPAELGDSAVYLCASSPQTLQGGELFFGEGSRLTVL.

As concerns this clone: The sample carries other DNA sequences with the same CDR3. The rearrangement links TRBV20-1 to TRBJ2-3; D not certain. CDR3 length: 10 residues. V dropped 3 bases and J dropped 5 bases, with 3 bases sitting between them. The germline CDR1 and CDR2 sequences are DFQATT and SNEGSKA (reference sequence). The CDR3 loop reads CSASIDTQYF. The CDR3 DNA follows: TGCAGTGCTAGTATAGATACGCAGTATTTT.

The chain has TRBV9 and TRBJ2-1, with 9 positions matching TRBD2. The germline gives CDR1 SGDLS, CDR2 YYNGEE. This CDR3 region has 18 residues. Unmatched junction bases numbered 8, after V lost 0 bases and J lost 1 base. The chain's CDR3 is CASSVAIGAGGSYNEQFF. CDR3 coding DNA: TGTGCCAGCAGCGTAGCCATTGGCGCGGGAGGGTCCTACAATGAGCAGTTCTTC.

The J gene is TRBJ1-2, the V gene TRBV6-1; D may be TRBD1 (6 bases). The CDR3 has 14 amino acids. Looked up from germline, CDR1 is MNHNS and CDR2 is SASEGT. As DNA, the CDR3 is TGTGCACTGTCAACACAGGGTCCCTTTCGGGGCTACACCTTC. It specifies CALSTQGPFRGYTF.

This sequence joins TRBV7-8 and TRBJ1-1; possible D gene TRBD1, 6 bases. The length of the CDR3 is 18 residues. The germline CDR1 and CDR2 sequences are SGHVS and FQNEAQ. The ends were cut back, 1 base at V and 0 bases at J, with 18 bases in the middle. This CDR3 reads CASSLGPARGNMNTEAFF. DNA for the CDR3: TGTGCCAGCAGCTTAGGGCCGGCCAGGGGTAACATGAACACTGAAGCTTTCTTT.

The CDR3 here is CASSQVVVGGSADTQYF. In DNA form, the CDR3 reads TGTGCCAGCAGCCAAGTCGTGGTGGGAGGATCGGCAGATACGCAGTATTTT. The chain combines TRBV16 with TRBJ2-3; possibly TRBD2 for D (6 bases). With 2 bases removed from V and 4 bases from J, the gap between germline ends came to 19 bases. The CDR3 contains 17 residues. Per germline, CDR1 KGHSY and CDR2 FQNENV.

The CDR3 DNA reads as TGTGCCTGGAGAGGGGACAGGACAGTCTATGGCTACACCTTC. This sequence encodes CAWRGDRTVYGYTF. The J gene is TRBJ1-2, the V gene TRBV30; 8 nucleotides align to TRBD1. The V segment lost 3 bases and the J segment 4 bases; nucleotides outside the gene matches: 7. The CDR3 is 14 residues long. Looked up from germline, CDR1 is GTSNPN and CDR2 is SVGIG (reference sequence). The whole variable domain, remainder taken from reference TRBV30 and TRBJ1-2, is SQTIHQWPATLVQPVGSPLSLECTVEGTSNPNLYWYRQAAGRGLQLLFYSVGIGQISSEVPQNLSASRPQDRQFILSSKKLLLSDSGFYLCAWRGDRTVYGYTFGSGTRLTVV.

The CDR3 DNA sequence: TGTGCCAGTAAGGAGGGGGCCCAGCCCCAGCATTTT. Protein product: CASKEGAQPQHF. The genes are TRBV19 and TRBJ1-5; the match to TRBD1 covers 7 bases. CDR3 length: 12 amino acids. CDR1 is LNHDA, CDR2 SQIVND, per germline (reference sequence). Germline trimming cut 7 bases from V and 7 bases from J; bases unmatched to any gene: 4.

The CDR3: CASSRDIEEKLFF. The DNA for the CDR3 is TGTGCCAGCAGCCGGGACATCGAGGAAAAACTGTTTTTT. The genes are TRBV2 and TRBJ1-4; D is perhaps TRBD1 (6 bases). The CDR3 loop spans 13 amino acids. Germline CDR1 reads SNHLY; CDR2 reads FYNNEI. Trimming left V 6 bases short and J 8 bases short, with 13 bases between.

The chain employs TRBV19 and TRBJ2-1; TRBD1 agrees at 9 bases. Germline values: CDR1 LNHDA, CDR2 SQIVND (reference sequence). J lost 5 bases, V lost 8 bases, and 7 bases had no gene match. This CDR3 region has 14 residues. CDR3 nucleotides: TGTGCCAGTGTGACGGGACAGGGAAACAATGAGCAGTTCTTC. Encoded protein: CASVTGQGNNEQFF.

The chain links TRBV19 to TRBJ2-1; D is ambiguous. Per germline, CDR1 LNHDA and CDR2 SQIVND (reference sequence). The V and J ends lost 3 bases and 6 bases respectively, with 15 bases between them. The CDR3 runs to 15 residues. CDR3 DNA: TGTGCCAGTAGTATTGGCGGAAGAATCCTCAATGAGCAGTTCTTC. Amino acids: CASSIGGRILNEQFF.

The gene calls are TRBV13 and TRBJ1-6; D may be TRBD1 (6 bases). The CDR3 runs 15 residues. CDR1 is PRHDT, CDR2 FYEKMQ, per germline (reference sequence). Trimming took 5 bases from V and 5 from J, leaving 13 bases between them. Here the CDR3 DNA reads TGTGCCAGCAGCCCACAACAGGGCAATAATTCACCCCTCCACTTT. It encodes CASSPQQGNNSPLHF.